The 28 T cell receptor beta chains presented below share a single source sample, sequenced in a study of shared clonotypes between healthy human individuals. The repertoire was sequenced with immunoSEQ multiplex PCR; TCRdb's copy has only in-frame clones and lacks some. The table records around 1.5 million clones, 98% of them present only once. Specimen: naive CD4+ T cells sorted from blood. Described subset: CD45RA+ positively selected. These receptors originate from a man aged 30-40 years in good health.

The chain recombines TRBV5-6 with TRBJ2-7; 8 bases are shared with TRBD2. V was pared by 3 bases and J by 3 bases, with 17 bases of the junction left unmatched. Germline CDR1 and CDR2: SGHDT and YYEEEE. The CDR3 has 18 amino acids. In DNA form, the CDR3 reads TGTGCCAGCAGCTCTCCCGCTAGCGGGTCCTCGTTCGGCTACGAGCAGTACTTC. Its protein is CASSSPASGSSFGYEQYF. Based on the CDR3 plus reference TRBV5-6 and TRBJ2-7, the full variable domain is DAGVTQSPTHLIKTRGQQVTLRCSPKSGHDTVSWYQQALGQGPQFIFQYYEEEERQRGNFPDRFSGHQFPNYSSELNVNALLLGDSALYLCASSSPASGSSFGYEQYFGPGTRLTVT.

This chain links TRBV5-4 with TRBJ2-5; D is possibly TRBD2 (6 bases). Per germline, CDR1 SGHNT and CDR2 YYREEE (reference sequence). Trimming took 2 bases from V and 1 from J, leaving 9 bases between them. The CDR3 consists of 14 residues. The CDR3 loop reads CASSFSSVQETQYF. Here the CDR3 DNA reads TGTGCCAGCAGCTTTTCTAGCGTCCAAGAGACCCAGTACTTC.

The chain combines TRBV29-1 with TRBJ2-2; TRBD1 aligns across 8 bases. From germline, CDR1 is SQVTM and CDR2 ANQGSEA. Trimming took 6 bases from V and 0 from J; bases not matched to a gene: 6. The CDR3 runs 15 residues. CDR3 protein: CSVLTGGTNTGELFF. Written as DNA, the CDR3 is TGCAGCGTCTTAACAGGGGGGACGAACACCGGGGAGCTGTTTTTT.

This chain connects TRBV7-2 to TRBJ2-7; D call uncertain. The CDR3 contains 12 residues. The germline V and J ends were trimmed by 0 bases and 6 bases, with 6 bases remaining between them. From germline, CDR1 is SGHTA and CDR2 FQGNSA. The CDR3 loop reads CASSLAVSEQYF. The CDR3 DNA follows: TGTGCCAGCAGCTTAGCGGTATCCGAGCAGTACTTC.

This chain joins TRBV5-4 and TRBJ2-3, with 10 bases aligning to TRBD2. J gave up 4 bases and V 4 bases, and 9 bases lay outside the gene matches. Looked up from germline, CDR1 is SGHNT and CDR2 is YYREEE (reference sequence). The CDR3 has 16 amino acids. CDR3 nucleotide sequence: TGTGCCAGCAGCCCCAGCGGGGGGGCAGGCGCAGATACGCAGTATTTT. It encodes CASSPSGGAGADTQYF.

The chain recombines TRBV4-3 with TRBJ2-7; TRBD1 or TRBD2 may be the D gene (5 bases each). The CDR3 consists of 13 residues. Germline V gives CDR1 LGHNA, CDR2 YSLEER. Deletions cut 1 base from V and 6 bases from J, with 10 bases between. The CDR3 DNA is TGCGCCAGCAGCCAAGGGGGCCGGGGCGAGCAGTACTTC. It codes for CASSQGGRGEQYF.

This clone was observed a single time. The CDR3 region has the DNA TGTGCCAGCAGCTTAGTGGCGGGGCGGGCCACTGAAGCTTTCTTT. Its protein is CASSLVAGRATEAFF. The V and J genes are TRBV7-9 and TRBJ1-1; D is possibly TRBD1 (5 bases). CDR1 is SEHNR and CDR2 is FQNEAQ in the germline V gene (reference sequence). With 1 base removed from V and 4 bases from J, the gap between germline ends came to 13 bases. This CDR3 has 15 amino acids.

The J gene is TRBJ1-2, the V gene TRBV29-1; no reliable D call. Looked up from germline, CDR1 is SQVTM and CDR2 is ANQGSEA. V was pared by 5 bases and J by 8 bases, with 18 bases between. This CDR3 has 13 amino acids. Written as DNA, the CDR3 is TGCAGCGTTTTTTCCGGAGAAGCGGAGGGCTACACCTTC. Residues: CSVFSGEAEGYTF.

The chain uses TRBV9 and TRBJ2-1; 9 bases line up with TRBD1. V was clipped by 7 bases and J by 8 bases; unmatched bases: 4. Germline V lookup: CDR1 SGDLS, CDR2 YYNGEE. The CDR3 extends over 12 amino acids. CDR3 amino acids: CASGQGIDEQFF. The CDR3 DNA is TGTGCCAGCGGACAGGGGATCGATGAGCAGTTCTTC. Together with reference TRBV9 and TRBJ2-1, the CDR3 gives the full variable domain: DSGVTQTPKHLITATGQRVTLRCSPRSGDLSVYWYQQSLDQGLQFLIQYYNGEERAKGNILERFSAQQFPDLHSELNLSSLELGDSALYFCASGQGIDEQFFGPGTRLTVL.

V gene TRBV15 combines with J gene TRBJ2-6; TRBD1 aligns across 7 bases. The CDR3 contains 18 residues. The V gene end was trimmed by 5 bases and the J gene end by 0 bases; junction bases not matched to a gene: 10. Germline V gene sequence: CDR1 LNHNV, CDR2 YYDKDF (reference sequence). Written as DNA, the CDR3 is TGTGCCACCAGCTGGGACAGAGGACCCTTCTCTGGGGCCAACGTCCTGACTTTC. Translated, it gives CATSWDRGPFSGANVLTF.

Points on this clone: At one of its ends the junction is not consistent with the germline gene, which may arise from a read error. The chain combines TRBV15 with TRBJ1-2; 8 nucleotides agree with TRBD1. Looked up from germline, CDR1 is LNHNV and CDR2 is YYDKDF (reference sequence). The CDR3 is made up of 19 amino acids. CDR3 DNA: TGTGCCGCCAGCAGAGATTATCGACAGGGGATTTTCGGCAACTATGGCTACACCTTC. It specifies CAASRDYRQGIFGNYGYTF.

V is TRBV7-7 and J is TRBJ2-2; 8 positions match TRBD1. CDR1 and CDR2 from the germline V gene are SSHAT and FNYEAQ (reference sequence). CDR3 length: 14 amino acids. After removal of 6 bases from V and 6 bases from J, the junction contained 6 bases not matched to a gene. CDR3 in DNA: TGTGCCAGCAGTCGCAAACAGGGGGCCGGGGAGCTGTTTTTT. The encoded protein is CASSRKQGAGELFF. The entire variable domain, with the rest obtained from reference TRBV7-7 and TRBJ2-2, is as follows: GAGVSQSPRYKVTKRGQDVTLRCDPISSHATLYWYQQALGQGPEFLTYFNYEAQPDKSGLPSDRFSAERPEGSISTLTIQRTEQRDSAMYRCASSRKQGAGELFFGEGSRLTVL.

This chain links TRBV5-5 with TRBJ1-1, with D perhaps matching TRBD1 (5 bases). Trimming stripped 7 bases from V and 1 base from J, with 20 bases between. Germline-derived CDR1 and CDR2 are SGHKS and YYEKEE (reference sequence). The CDR3 totals 16 residues. The CDR3 region has the DNA TGTGCCAGCCTCGTTGAACCGGGACGTAAGAACACTGAAGCTTTCTTT. Translation: CASLVEPGRKNTEAFF.

Remarks on this clone: Other DNA sequences within the sample encode an identical CDR3. V usage is TRBV18 and J usage is TRBJ1-1; D is perhaps TRBD1 (5 bases). The length of the CDR3 is 13 residues. Germline CDR1 and CDR2: KGHSH and LQKENI. The V end was cut by 2 bases, the J end by 5 bases, with 9 bases between. The CDR3 protein is CASSPLGGTEAFF. CDR3 sequence (DNA): TGTGCCAGCTCACCATTGGGGGGTACTGAAGCTTTCTTT.

V gene TRBV5-1 combines with J gene TRBJ2-2, with D possibly matching TRBD2 (6 bases). V gave up 4 bases and J gave up 6 bases, with 16 bases separating them. The CDR3 is 15 residues long. The germline V gene encodes CDR1 SGHRS and CDR2 YFSETQ. CDR3 protein: CASSKEAGMAGELFF. Written as DNA, the CDR3 is TGCGCCAGCAGCAAGGAAGCGGGCATGGCCGGGGAGCTGTTTTTT.

The chain has TRBV30 and TRBJ1-2; D is perhaps TRBD1 (6 bases). CDR1 and CDR2 (germline): GTSNPN, SVGIG (reference sequence). V lost 0 bases and J lost 8, with 13 bases in between. The CDR3 is made up of 13 amino acids. The DNA of the CDR3 is TGTGCCTGGAGTGTACGTAATGGGGGCGGCTACACCTTC. Protein sequence: CAWSVRNGGGYTF.

The V call is TRBV5-1, the J call TRBJ2-2; D uncertain. This CDR3 contains 14 residues. Germline V lookup: CDR1 SGHRS, CDR2 YFSETQ. V was clipped by 0 bases and J by 5 bases, with 8 bases between them. In DNA form, the CDR3 reads TGCGCCAGCAGCTTGGATTTTGATACCGGGGAGCTGTTTTTT. This translates into CASSLDFDTGELFF.

The rearrangement joins TRBV4-1 to TRBJ2-3; D unclear. Germline CDR1 MGHRA, CDR2 YSYEKL. The CDR3 totals 17 residues. The germline V and J ends were trimmed by 2 bases and 3 bases, with 18 bases remaining between them. The CDR3 DNA sequence: TGCGCCAGCAGCCAAAGGTTAGCTCTCAGTGGGACAGATACGCAGTATTTT. Translating it yields CASSQRLALSGTDTQYF.

The rearrangement uses TRBV2 and TRBJ2-7; D is unresolved. Trimming removed 6 bases at V and 1 base at J, with 13 bases between. Germline-derived CDR1 and CDR2 are SNHLY and FYNNEI. This CDR3 comprises 14 residues. DNA for the CDR3: TGTGCCAGCAGAGACCTACGGTCGTCCTACGAGCAGTACTTC. This sequence encodes CASRDLRSSYEQYF.

This chain links TRBV15 with TRBJ1-1; D is unclear. There are 14 residues in the CDR3. Germline V gives CDR1 LNHNV, CDR2 YYDKDF (reference sequence). V was cut by 7 bases and J by 3 bases, with 15 bases left in between. CDR3 region: CATTMIRADTEAFF. The DNA of the CDR3 is TGTGCCACCACCATGATACGGGCGGACACTGAAGCTTTCTTT.

The chain employs TRBV29-1 and TRBJ2-7, with D possibly being TRBD2 (5 bases). The ends were cut back, 6 bases at V and 4 bases at J, with 16 bases in the middle. Germline V gene sequence: CDR1 SQVTM, CDR2 ANQGSEA. The CDR3 runs to 13 residues. CDR3 residues: CSVAGNLRYEQYF. The CDR3 bases are TGCAGCGTCGCCGGGAATCTGAGATACGAGCAGTACTTC.

This clone appeared a single time. This chain joins TRBV28 and TRBJ1-5; no definite D call. Germline CDR1 MDHEN, CDR2 SYDVKM. The length of the CDR3 is 16 residues. V gave up 1 base and J gave up 9 bases, with 19 bases separating them. This CDR3 reads CASSLLPGSGGLPQHF. The DNA of the CDR3 is TGTGCCAGCAGTTTATTGCCCGGGTCCGGCGGATTGCCCCAGCATTTT.

As for this clone: The sample contains more than one DNA sequence encoding this CDR3. V gene TRBV29-1 combines with J gene TRBJ2-7; D ambiguous. This CDR3 is built from 11 residues. The V end lost 2 bases, the J end lost 4 bases, and 6 bases lay between the germline ends. From germline, CDR1 is SQVTM and CDR2 ANQGSEA. The CDR3 here is CSVESGYEQYF. CDR3 DNA sequence: TGCAGCGTTGAATCAGGATACGAGCAGTACTTC.

This rearrangement joins TRBV6-1 to TRBJ2-7; possibly TRBD1 for D (6 bases). The CDR3 runs to 11 residues. V was trimmed by 4 bases and J by 7 bases, leaving 8 bases between them. Per the germline V gene, CDR1 is MNHNS and CDR2 is SASEGT. In nucleotides, the CDR3 is TGTGCCAGCAGTGGGACAGAGGAGCAGTACTTC. It encodes CASSGTEEQYF.

The V gene is TRBV6-5, the J gene TRBJ2-3; 11 nucleotides line up with TRBD2. The CDR3 is 16 amino acids. Germline V gene lookup returns CDR1 MNHEY and CDR2 SVGAGI. With 4 bases clipped from V and 3 bases from J, the junction kept 6 bases outside the gene matches. This CDR3 is CASSSPTSGSTDTQYF. The CDR3 DNA is TGTGCCAGCAGTTCCCCCACTAGCGGGAGTACAGATACGCAGTATTTT.

This chain links TRBV27 with TRBJ1-2, with TRBD1 matching 8 bases. CDR1 MNHEY and CDR2 SMNVEV come from the germline V gene (reference sequence). V was pared by 6 bases and J by 5 bases, with 11 bases of the junction left unmatched. This CDR3 region has 15 residues. The CDR3 protein is CASSLGTGQTYGYTF. The CDR3 DNA sequence: TGTGCCAGCAGCCTCGGGACAGGTCAGACGTATGGCTACACCTTC.

This clone was recorded once. The rearrangement uses TRBV5-1 and TRBJ2-5; TRBD2 aligns across 9 bases. CDR1 is SGHRS and CDR2 is YFSETQ in the germline V gene. J lost 1 base, V lost 4 bases, and 5 bases had no gene match. CDR3 length: 15 residues. The CDR3 bases are TGCGCCAGCAGCCCGGGGACTAGCCTCCAAGAGACCCAGTACTTC. Protein sequence: CASSPGTSLQETQYF.

The V call is TRBV14, the J call TRBJ1-4; D is possibly TRBD1 (5 bases). V was shortened by 0 bases and J by 5 bases, with 10 bases between the two germline ends. Germline V gene sequence: CDR1 SGHDN, CDR2 FVKESK. The CDR3 covers 15 residues. The chain's CDR3 is CASSQDGTPNEKLFF. CDR3 bases: TGTGCCAGCAGCCAAGATGGGACGCCAAATGAAAAACTGTTTTTT.